This passage covers 16 T cell receptor beta chains from one sample sequenced in a study of relationships among human T cell subsets (TCRdb year 2010). Isolated CD4+ and CD8+ T cells were pooled, and anti-CD45RA microbeads were used to isolate naive plus transitional T cells from the pooled cells. Receptor amplification or capture employed multiplex PCR. Instrument on record: 454 GS FLX. Semiquantitative ARM-PCR was used to amplify the TCR alpha and beta CDR3 regions from mRNA. In ARM-PCR, tagged nested gene-specific primers were used first, and communal superprimers then performed exponential amplification. TCRdb's own reprocessing of the public reads used fastp at Q25 and MiXCR and kept productive beta chains. Rows are combined by CDR3 protein, so each entry shows the most common genes and DNA. The sample table records over 7,000 distinct CDR3 sequences; around 64% of these occur just once. Clones ranked in the top ten supply around 50% of the sample.

Sequenced material: naive and transitional (CD45RA+) T cells sorted from blood. Explained via the paper, the cell subset or site label denotes: CD45RA+ naive plus transitional T cells (Tn+t). These receptors all come from a man aged 35 to 55 in good health.

The gene calls are TRBV4-1 and TRBJ2-1; weak D call: TRBD1 (6 bases). Germline V gene data show CDR1 as MGHRA and CDR2 as YSYEKL. The CDR3 is made up of 18 amino acids. V was cut by 0 bases and J by 3 bases, with 18 bases left in between. The DNA for the CDR3 is TGCGCCAGCAGCCAAGAATTCGGGACACCATCCGACTACAATGAGCAGTTCTTC. Its translation is CASSQEFGTPSDYNEQFF.

The chain joins TRBV27 to TRBJ2-5; unclear D gene. Germline V CDR1 and CDR2: MNHEY, SMNVEV (reference sequence). There are 16 residues in the CDR3. Between the trimmed V and J ends, which lost 0 bases and 1 base, there was a span of 12 bases. The CDR3: CASSLSGSTLQETQYF. The CDR3 coding sequence is TGTGCCAGCAGTTTATCGGGCTCTACCCTCCAAGAGACCCAGTACTTC.

Here the CDR3 DNA reads TGTGCCAGCAGTCCCGACGTACGGCCCCAGCATTTT. This gives the protein CASSPDVRPQHF. The V and J genes are TRBV28 and TRBJ1-5; D uncertain. V was trimmed by 5 bases and J by 9 bases, leaving 11 bases between them. This CDR3 contains 12 residues. CDR1 and CDR2 (germline): MDHEN, SYDVKM.

The rearrangement links TRBV11-2 to TRBJ2-7; D perhaps matches TRBD2 (6 bases). The CDR3 contains 12 residues. Looked up from germline, CDR1 is SGHAT and CDR2 is FQNNGV. Trimming removed 5 bases from V and 4 bases from J, with 9 bases in between. CDR3 protein: CASSAGLYEQYF. The CDR3 DNA follows: TGTGCCAGCAGCGCGGGGTTATACGAGCAGTACTTC.

The chain joins TRBV6-5 to TRBJ2-3; D is uncertain. Trimming removed 6 bases at V and 0 bases at J, with 16 bases between. Per germline, CDR1 MNHEY and CDR2 SVGAGI. This CDR3 contains 16 residues. The CDR3 loop is CASSSPDATSTDTQYF. The CDR3 DNA sequence: TGTGCCAGCAGCTCCCCAGACGCGACTAGCACAGATACGCAGTATTTT.

The V and J genes are TRBV7-9 and TRBJ2-2; 10 bases line up with TRBD2. The CDR3 extends over 16 amino acids. Germline assignment: CDR1 SEHNR and CDR2 FQNEAQ (reference sequence). V lost 4 bases and J lost 0; bases outside the gene matches: 2. The CDR3 coding sequence is TGTGCCAGCAGCTCTCTAGCGGGGGCGAACACCGGGGAGCTGTTTTTT. Its translation: CASSSLAGANTGELFF.

The rearrangement joins TRBV10-3 to TRBJ2-1; D is perhaps TRBD2 (6 bases). CDR1 and CDR2 from the germline V gene are ENHRY and SYGVKD. The CDR3 spans 15 residues. Trimming removed 2 bases at V and 6 bases at J, with 14 bases between. The DNA for the CDR3 is TGTGCCATCAGTGAGGCTGGAGCGGGCTCCAATGAGCAGTTCTTC. It specifies CAISEAGAGSNEQFF.

The chain couples TRBV29-1 to TRBJ1-2; D remains ambiguous. Germline V CDR1 and CDR2: SQVTM, ANQGSEA. This CDR3 region has 11 residues. Trimming removed 5 bases from V and 6 bases from J, with 10 bases in between. CDR3 region: CSVHGVDGYTF. DNA of the CDR3: TGCAGCGTTCATGGTGTCGATGGCTACACCTTC.

In its sample, this clonotype was seen once. The chain carries TRBV28 and TRBJ2-3; 8 bases are shared with TRBD2. The CDR3 sequence is 16 residues long. With 6 bases clipped from V and 2 bases from J, the junction kept 10 bases outside the gene matches. Germline-derived CDR1 and CDR2 are MDHEN and SYDVKM. The CDR3 region has the DNA TGTGCCAGCAGCTCAGAGGAGCGGGAGCTCACAGATACGCAGTATTTT. Amino acid sequence: CASSSEERELTDTQYF. The full variable domain, with the rest looked up from reference TRBV28 and TRBJ2-3, is DVKVTQSSRYLVKRTGEKVFLECVQDMDHENMFWYRQDPGLGLRLIYFSYDVKMKEKGDIPEGYSVSREKKERFSLILESASTNQTSMYLCASSSEERELTDTQYFGPGTRLTVL.

The chain carries TRBV11-2 and TRBJ2-1; perhaps TRBD2 as D (6 bases). The CDR3 consists of 14 residues. V was pared by 1 base and J by 7 bases, with 11 bases between. The germline V gene encodes CDR1 SGHAT and CDR2 FQNNGV. CDR3 loop: CASSLARRGNEQFF. CDR3 sequence (DNA): TGTGCCAGCAGCTTAGCGAGACGGGGGAATGAGCAGTTCTTC.

Only one count was recorded for this clonotype. The V and J genes are TRBV7-9 and TRBJ1-1, with D possibly TRBD1 on 6 matching bases. This CDR3 region has 13 residues. Per germline, CDR1 SEHNR and CDR2 FQNEAQ (reference sequence). Deletions cut 5 bases from V and 4 bases from J, with 11 bases between. The DNA for the CDR3 is TGTGCCAGCAGCGTTGGACAGAGCACTGAAGCTTTCTTT. Its protein product is CASSVGQSTEAFF.

A few counts support this clonotype. The chain joins TRBV28 to TRBJ2-5, with TRBD1 as a possible D gene (6 bases). This CDR3 spans 14 amino acids. V gave up 3 bases and J gave up 2 bases, with 10 bases separating them. Germline CDR1 is MDHEN and CDR2 is SYDVKM. The CDR3 nucleotides read TGTGCCAGCAGTTTTGTGGACAGACAAGAGACCCAGTACTTC. As protein: CASSFVDRQETQYF.

This chain uses TRBV19 with TRBJ1-5; D call uncertain. This CDR3 is built from 13 residues. V was pared by 9 bases and J by 0 bases, with 9 bases between. Germline CDR1 is LNHDA and CDR2 is SQIVND (reference sequence). CDR3 sequence: CASSDLSNQPQHF. The CDR3 region has the DNA TGTGCCAGCTCGGACCTTAGCAATCAGCCCCAGCATTTT.

Only a few counts were recorded for this clonotype. The J gene is TRBJ2-7, the V gene TRBV28; 7 bases line up with TRBD2. V lost 3 bases, J lost 7 bases, and 21 bases stayed unmatched. The CDR3 has 18 amino acids. The germline V gene encodes CDR1 MDHEN and CDR2 SYDVKM. CDR3 sequence: CASSFSLSSRGWGKEQYF. The CDR3 bases are TGTGCCAGCAGTTTCTCCCTCAGTTCGCGGGGGTGGGGGAAGGAGCAGTACTTC.

This chain uses TRBV6-1 with TRBJ2-7, with 9 bases fitting TRBD1. Germline V gene data show CDR1 as MNHNS and CDR2 as SASEGT. The length of the CDR3 is 15 residues. The V segment lost 6 bases and the J segment 4 bases; nucleotides outside the gene matches: 10. CDR3 region: CASSPAGTGQYEQYF. In DNA form, the CDR3 reads TGTGCCAGCAGCCCAGCTGGGACAGGGCAATACGAGCAGTACTTC.

About this clonotype itself: The junction and the germline gene differ at one end; a read error may be behind it. This chain uses TRBV5-4 with TRBJ1-3, with D uncertain. The CDR3 contains 17 residues. Germline-derived CDR1 and CDR2 are SGHNT and YYREEE (reference sequence). In DNA form, the CDR3 reads TGCGCCAGCAGACTTCCTTACACCCGCCACTCTGGAAACACCATATATTTT. This translates into CASRLPYTRHSGNTIYF.